Following are 26 T cell receptor beta chains from one sample sequenced in a study of T cell responses to AZD1222 COVID-19 vaccine. Libraries were prepared by immunoSEQ multiplex PCR; TCRdb keeps only in-frame clonotypes and omits some of them. Among 80,000 to 100,000 clones listed, roughly nine tenths were seen once. Sequenced here: peripheral blood, sampled 28 days after the second AZD1222 dose. These receptors were obtained from an adult who received the AZD1222 COVID-19 vaccine.

The V and J genes are TRBV9 and TRBJ1-1; D is undetermined. The CDR3 covers 13 residues. Germline V gene data show CDR1 as SGDLS and CDR2 as YYNGEE. V dropped 2 bases and J dropped 7 bases, with 12 bases sitting between them. The CDR3 region is CASSVWGVDEAFF. DNA for the CDR3: TGTGCCAGCAGCGTGTGGGGTGTAGATGAAGCTTTCTTT. The full variable domain, completed using reference TRBV9 and TRBJ1-1, is DSGVTQTPKHLITATGQRVTLRCSPRSGDLSVYWYQQSLDQGLQFLIQYYNGEERAKGNILERFSAQQFPDLHSELNLSSLELGDSALYFCASSVWGVDEAFFGQGTRLTVV.

This clone was counted once. This chain links TRBV7-9 with TRBJ2-7; no clear D gene. The CDR3 sequence is 13 residues long. Germline V CDR1 and CDR2: SEHNR, FQNEAQ (reference sequence). V lost 1 base to trimming and J lost 3 bases, with 7 bases between them. In DNA form, the CDR3 reads TGTGCCAGCAGCTTAGACACGAACTACGAGCAGTACTTC. Residues: CASSLDTNYEQYF.

The chain combines TRBV2 with TRBJ2-3; weak D call: TRBD2 (6 bases). Germline V gene lookup returns CDR1 SNHLY and CDR2 FYNNEI. The V end was cut by 4 bases, the J end by 5 bases, with 10 bases between. CDR3 length equals 13 residues. As DNA, the CDR3 is TGTGCCAGCAGTGGGGACTTACGAGATACGCAGTATTTT. This sequence encodes CASSGDLRDTQYF.

The gene calls are TRBV9 and TRBJ2-7; 7 nucleotides match TRBD1. J was trimmed by 7 bases and V by 4 bases; bases with no gene match: 8. The CDR3 length is 13 residues. From germline, CDR1 is SGDLS and CDR2 YYNGEE. CDR3 sequence (DNA): TGTGCCAGCAGCTTCGACAGGGCTGGGGAGCAGTACTTC. This sequence encodes CASSFDRAGEQYF.

The J gene is TRBJ2-3, the V gene TRBV9, with D uncertain. Trimming cost V 0 bases and J 1 base, with 6 bases left between them. CDR3 size: 14 residues. From germline, CDR1 is SGDLS and CDR2 YYNGEE. The CDR3 reads CASSVGPGTDTQYF. CDR3 in DNA: TGTGCCAGCAGCGTAGGGCCCGGCACAGATACGCAGTATTTT.

The rearrangement joins TRBV7-4 to TRBJ1-5, with D unclear. This CDR3 spans 15 amino acids. Trimming removed 1 base from V and 11 bases from J, with 18 bases in between. Germline V gives CDR1 SGHVT, CDR2 SQSDAQ. The CDR3 sequence: CASSLVRLLGVAQHF. The CDR3, as DNA: TGTGCCAGCAGCTTAGTACGTCTACTGGGAGTTGCCCAGCATTTT.

The chain uses TRBV27 and TRBJ2-7; 7 bases map to TRBD1. Trimming at V came to 5 bases and at J to 2 bases, leaving 6 bases not matched to a gene. Germline CDR1 is MNHEY and CDR2 is SMNVEV (reference sequence). The CDR3 consists of 14 residues. The chain's CDR3 is CASSPLDRPYEQYF. The CDR3 bases are TGTGCCAGCAGTCCCCTGGACAGGCCCTACGAGCAGTACTTC.

This chain uses TRBV7-2 with TRBJ1-6, with TRBD1 matching over 8 bases. V shed 3 bases, J shed 7 bases, and the junction held 5 bases outside the gene matches. The CDR3 consists of 15 residues. Germline V gene sequence: CDR1 SGHTA, CDR2 FQGNSA. In DNA form, the CDR3 reads TGTGCCAGCAGCTTCCAGGGGGCTGAAAATTCACCCCTCCACTTT. The encoded protein is CASSFQGAENSPLHF.

This rearrangement joins TRBV24-1 to TRBJ1-5; TRBD1 matches at 7 bases. The germline V gene has CDR1 KGHDR and CDR2 SFDVKD. J was trimmed by 1 base and V by 3 bases; bases with no gene match: 11. The CDR3 covers 18 residues. The CDR3 loop is CATSDPSTGAVSNQPQHF. The CDR3 DNA reads as TGTGCCACCAGTGATCCCTCAACAGGGGCCGTAAGCAATCAGCCCCAGCATTTT.

The chain employs TRBV29-1 and TRBJ2-7; maybe TRBD2 (5 bases). The V gene's germline CDR1 is SQVTM and CDR2 ANQGSEA. V lost 6 bases, J lost 7 bases, and 19 bases lay in between. The CDR3 consists of 13 residues. CDR3: CSVGVTVTGEQYF. CDR3 DNA: TGCAGCGTAGGAGTTACGGTTACGGGGGAGCAGTACTTC.

This chain joins TRBV27 and TRBJ2-6; TRBD1 or TRBD2 may be the D gene (5 bases each). V lost 6 bases and J 0 bases, leaving 21 bases between the germline ends. Germline V gene data show CDR1 as MNHEY and CDR2 as SMNVEV (reference sequence). This CDR3 is 19 amino acids long. The CDR3 loop is CASSLRGGRGHSGANVLTF. Written as DNA, the CDR3 is TGTGCCAGCAGCCTAAGGGGTGGCCGGGGTCACTCTGGGGCCAACGTCCTGACTTTC.

This clone was seen a single time. The J gene is TRBJ1-6, the V gene TRBV9; no clear D. The length of the CDR3 is 13 residues. Trimming removed 0 bases at V and 14 bases at J, with 12 bases between. Germline lookup yields CDR1 SGDLS and CDR2 YYNGEE. CDR3 sequence reads: CASSVGGQSTLHF. The CDR3 nucleotides are TGTGCCAGCAGCGTAGGGGGTCAATCCACCCTCCACTTT.

This rearrangement joins TRBV24-1 to TRBJ2-1; 7 bases align to TRBD2. Germline V lookup: CDR1 KGHDR, CDR2 SFDVKD. The ends lost 0 bases at V and 7 bases at J; junction bases unmatched: 5. The CDR3 consists of 15 residues. The CDR3 region has the DNA TGTGCCACCAGTGATTTGTGGGGGGGTCGGAATGAGCAGTTCTTC. Encoded protein: CATSDLWGGRNEQFF.

The chain links TRBV7-6 to TRBJ2-5; TRBD2 matches at 11 bases. This CDR3 is built from 16 residues. Germline trimming cut 5 bases from V and 1 base from J; bases unmatched to any gene: 6. Germline V gene data show CDR1 as SGHVS and CDR2 as FNYEAQ. CDR3 in amino acids: CASSPTGTSGQETQYF. Written as DNA, the CDR3 is TGTGCCAGCAGCCCCACTGGGACTAGCGGCCAAGAGACCCAGTACTTC.

This rearrangement joins TRBV10-1 to TRBJ2-1, with 10 positions matching TRBD2. V lost 0 bases, J lost 10 bases, and 3 bases stayed unmatched. Germline V gives CDR1 WNHNN, CDR2 SYGVQD (reference sequence). This CDR3 comprises 14 residues. The CDR3 DNA sequence: TGCGCCAGCAGTGAGTCTCCTAGCGGGGGAGAGCAGTTCTTC. It specifies CASSESPSGGEQFF.

This chain connects TRBV19 to TRBJ1-2; a weak D match, TRBD1 (6 bases). Germline CDR1 LNHDA, CDR2 SQIVND (reference sequence). V gave up 4 bases and J gave up 4 bases, with 13 bases separating them. The CDR3 runs to 14 residues. This CDR3 is CASSKQGISYGYTF. For the CDR3, the DNA is TGTGCCAGTAGTAAACAGGGAATCAGCTATGGCTACACCTTC.

The rearrangement joins TRBV7-2 to TRBJ2-7; 8 bases are shared with TRBD2. In germline, CDR1 is SGHTA, CDR2 FQGNSA. Losses at the gene ends were 4 bases for V and 7 bases for J; bases not matched to a gene: 9. The CDR3 covers 14 residues. The CDR3 protein is CASSSAVRGGEQYF. CDR3 DNA: TGTGCCAGCAGCTCGGCGGTCCGGGGGGGTGAGCAGTACTTC. The complete variable domain, with remaining parts taken from reference TRBV7-2 and TRBJ2-7, reads GAGVSQSPSNKVTEKGKDVELRCDPISGHTALYWYRQSLGQGLEFLIYFQGNSAPDKSGLPSDRFSAERTGGSVSTLTIQRTQQEDSAVYLCASSSAVRGGEQYFGPGTRLTVT.

The V and J genes are TRBV7-6 and TRBJ2-1, with D possibly being TRBD2 (5 bases). CDR3 length equals 15 residues. Germline V gene sequence: CDR1 SGHVS, CDR2 FNYEAQ. Trimming pared 1 base from V and 10 bases from J, leaving 17 bases between. This CDR3 is CASSLGNVPRGEQFF. CDR3 sequence (DNA): TGTGCCAGCAGCTTAGGGAATGTCCCCCGAGGGGAGCAGTTCTTC. Together with reference TRBV7-6 and TRBJ2-1, the CDR3 gives the full variable domain: GAGVSQSPRYKVTKRGQDVALRCDPISGHVSLYWYRQALGQGPEFLTYFNYEAQQDKSGLPNDRFSAERPEGSISTLTIQRTEQRDSAMYRCASSLGNVPRGEQFFGPGTRLTVL.

The genes are TRBV4-1 and TRBJ1-2, with a possible D match to TRBD1 (5 bases). This CDR3 is built from 14 residues. Per the germline V gene, CDR1 is MGHRA and CDR2 is YSYEKL. V was shortened by 2 bases and J by 5 bases, with 12 bases between the two germline ends. The CDR3 region has the DNA TGCGCCAGCAGCCAACTCGACAGCTCTTATGGCTACACCTTC. Translated: CASSQLDSSYGYTF.

This chain uses TRBV27 with TRBJ2-2; 7 bases are a match to TRBD1. The CDR3 has 16 residues. Germline CDR1 reads MNHEY; CDR2 reads SMNVEV (reference sequence). With 0 bases clipped from V and 5 bases from J, the junction kept 6 bases outside the gene matches. The CDR3 loop is CASSLSGQVETGELFF. CDR3 in DNA: TGTGCCAGCAGTTTATCAGGACAGGTAGAGACCGGGGAGCTGTTTTTT.

The chain joins TRBV7-3 to TRBJ1-5; D remains unclear. The CDR3 length is 15 residues. Germline CDR1 reads SGHTA; CDR2 reads FQGTGA. V was cut by 1 base and J by 4 bases, with 11 bases left in between. The CDR3 region has the DNA TGTGCCAGCAGCTTAAGATCCCCCTTTAATCAGCCCCAGCATTTT. It specifies CASSLRSPFNQPQHF.

This clone was seen a handful of times. V usage is TRBV19 and J usage is TRBJ2-7; D might be TRBD1 or TRBD2, each matching 5 bases. V was trimmed by 2 bases and J by 1 base, leaving 12 bases between them. CDR1 is LNHDA and CDR2 is SQIVND in the germline V gene (reference sequence). This CDR3 region has 15 residues. The CDR3 DNA reads TGTGCCAGTAGTATAATTGGGGGACGGTCCTACGAGCAGTACTTC. Its translation: CASSIIGGRSYEQYF.

This chain joins TRBV7-9 and TRBJ1-6, with 7 bases that match TRBD1. The trim removed 4 bases at V and 5 bases at J, leaving 5 bases unmatched. The CDR3 is 15 amino acids. The germline gives CDR1 SEHNR, CDR2 FQNEAQ (reference sequence). Here the CDR3 DNA reads TGTGCCAGCAGCTACCGGACAGGACATAATTCACCCCTCCACTTT. This translates into CASSYRTGHNSPLHF.

This chain links TRBV4-3 with TRBJ1-6, with 7 bases matching TRBD1. The germline V gene has CDR1 LGHNA and CDR2 YSLEER. The CDR3 spans 16 residues. Unmatched junction bases numbered 9, after V lost 0 bases and J lost 10 bases. The CDR3 sequence: CASSQETRTGRSPLHF. Written as DNA, the CDR3 is TGCGCCAGCAGCCAAGAAACCAGGACAGGTAGATCACCCCTCCACTTT.

This chain uses TRBV29-1 with TRBJ1-2; D uncertain. The CDR3 is 12 residues long. Per germline, CDR1 SQVTM and CDR2 ANQGSEA. Between the trimmed V and J ends, which lost 6 bases and 4 bases, there was a span of 12 bases. The CDR3 sequence is CSVPDGGYGYTF. DNA of the CDR3: TGCAGCGTCCCGGACGGTGGCTATGGCTACACCTTC. The variable domain in full, with the rest retrieved from reference TRBV29-1 and TRBJ1-2, is SAVISQKPSRDICQRGTSLTIQCQVDSQVTMMFWYRQQPGQSLTLIATANQGSEATYESGFVIDKFPISRPNLTFSTLTVSNMSPEDSSIYLCSVPDGGYGYTFGSGTRLTVV.

The V call is TRBV5-1, the J call TRBJ2-3; D possibly corresponds to TRBD1 (5 bases). Germline values: CDR1 SGHRS, CDR2 YFSETQ. This CDR3 comprises 14 residues. V was trimmed by 0 bases and J by 4 bases, leaving 9 bases between them. CDR3: CASSLARTSDTQYF. CDR3 DNA: TGCGCCAGCAGCTTGGCTCGGACATCAGATACGCAGTATTTT.